Shown below are 18 T cell receptor beta chains from a single sample sequenced in a study of T-cell reconstitution after alpha-beta-depleted transplantation in children (TCRdb year 2016). The method was PCR. The data were produced on an Illumina HiSeq 2500. TCR library preparation used molecular barcoding, with unique molecular identifiers applied to normalize quantification of the TCRbeta repertoire. Through fastp at Q25 and MiXCR, TCRdb rebuilt clones from the public reads, retaining in-frame beta chains. Each CDR3 protein appears once, grouped with its most common genes and DNA. For this sample there are about 610,000 distinct CDR3 sequences; 8% to 11% appear just once. The top ten clonotypes cover less than 5% of the sample. This specimen consisted of PBMCs from the stem cell graft donor, obtained from the stem cell graft. The source is a human donor who donated a stem cell graft to a child with acute myeloid leukemia.

In its sample, this clonotype was seen many times. This chain uses TRBV24-1 with TRBJ1-2; 7 positions agree with TRBD1. Germline V gene lookup returns CDR1 KGHDR and CDR2 SFDVKD. The CDR3 has 13 amino acids. V lost 8 bases and J lost 2; bases outside the gene matches: 4. The DNA for the CDR3 is TGTGCCACCACTCAGGGACAGAACTATGGCTACACCTTC. The encoded protein is CATTQGQNYGYTF.

This clonotype was observed a few times. This chain links TRBV9 with TRBJ2-7, with 14 bases lining up with TRBD2. Germline CDR1 and CDR2: SGDLS and YYNGEE. V lost 2 bases and J lost 2; bases outside the gene matches: 6. The CDR3 sequence is 17 residues long. CDR3 sequence reads: CASSVGLAGVGAYEQYF. As DNA, the CDR3 is TGTGCCAGCAGCGTGGGACTAGCGGGAGTGGGGGCCTACGAGCAGTACTTC.

In its sample, this clonotype was seen many times. One end of the junction varies from germline; a read error may be responsible. V gene TRBV12-3 or TRBV12-4 combines with J gene TRBJ1-1; perhaps TRBD1 as D (5 bases). The CDR3 loop spans 14 amino acids. In nucleotides, the CDR3 is TGTGCCAGCAGCTTAGGGACGGTGAACACTGAAGCTTTCTTT. Protein: CASSLGTVNTEAFF.

As concerns this clonotype: This CDR3 is missing its conserved last phenylalanine or tryptophan, likely due to a read error. The J gene is TRBJ2-1, the V gene TRBV15; TRBD2 matches 12 bases. V shed 3 bases and J 6 bases; nucleotides not matched to a gene: 9. There are 17 residues in the CDR3. Germline V gives CDR1 LNHNV, CDR2 YYDKDF (reference sequence). In DNA form, the CDR3 reads TGTGCCACCAGCAGGGGTTTTCCGGGACTAGCGGGCAATGAGCAGTTCGTC. Protein sequence: CATSRGFPGLAGNEQFV.

This clonotype has just a few counts. The chain is built from TRBV15 and TRBJ2-7; TRBD1 agrees at 7 bases. Germline V CDR1 and CDR2: LNHNV, YYDKDF (reference sequence). V was pared by 0 bases and J by 5 bases, with 10 bases of the junction left unmatched. The CDR3 is made up of 16 amino acids. The CDR3 DNA is TGTGCCACCAGCAGAGACACGACAGGGAACGGCAACGAGCAGTACTTC. This sequence encodes CATSRDTTGNGNEQYF.

This clonotype was detected a few times. V and J are TRBV5-1 and TRBJ1-2; no clear D. Trimming removed 0 bases from V and 6 bases from J, with 9 bases in between. This CDR3 region has 13 residues. CDR1 is SGHRS, CDR2 YFSETQ, per germline. CDR3 loop: CASSLDRGHGYTF. CDR3 bases: TGCGCCAGCAGCTTGGATCGAGGGCATGGCTACACCTTC.

This clonotype was observed a handful of times. The rearrangement uses TRBV4-3 and TRBJ2-1, with a weak D call TRBD2 (6 bases). V was trimmed by 1 base and J by 16 bases, leaving 14 bases between them. The CDR3 covers 12 residues. The germline V gene has CDR1 LGHNA and CDR2 YSLEER. CDR3 nucleotides: TGCGCCAGCAGCCAAGGGCCGGGACTCCCATTCTTC. The encoded protein is CASSQGPGLPFF.

V and J are TRBV7-9 and TRBJ2-7; D assignment may be TRBD1 or TRBD2 (6 bases each). The CDR3 is 14 amino acids. V lost 7 bases and J 8 bases, leaving 21 bases between the germline ends. Per the germline V gene, CDR1 is SEHNR and CDR2 is FQNEAQ (reference sequence). The DNA of the CDR3 is TGTGCCAGCACCTTGGATCGGGGGCCGACTCAGCAGTACTTC. Translated: CASTLDRGPTQQYF. The entire variable domain, with the rest obtained from reference TRBV7-9 and TRBJ2-7, is as follows: DTGVSQNPRHKITKRGQNVTFRCDPISEHNRLYWYRQTLGQGPEFLTYFQNEAQLEKSRLLSDRFSAERPKGSFSTLEIQRTEQGDSAMYLCASTLDRGPTQQYFGPGTRLTVT.

This clonotype was detected only a few times. The rearrangement links TRBV4-2 to TRBJ2-1; perhaps TRBD2 as D (5 bases). The CDR3 sequence is 12 residues long. Trimming removed 10 bases from V and 10 bases from J, with 17 bases in between. Germline-derived CDR1 and CDR2 are LGHNA and YNFKEQ. The CDR3 nucleotides read TGTGCCATGAGCCGGAGGTCCGGCGAGCAGTTCTTC. Its translation: CAMSRRSGEQFF.

In DNA form, the CDR3 reads TGTGCCAGCGGCCTGATCCCCAGGGGGCTATCCTACGAGCAGTACTTC. It codes for CASGLIPRGLSYEQYF. V is TRBV5-6 and J is TRBJ2-7, with TRBD1 identical over 8 bases. CDR1 is SGHDT and CDR2 is YYEEEE in the germline V gene. The CDR3 extends over 16 amino acids. The ends lost 7 bases at V and 1 base at J; junction bases unmatched: 13.

This clonotype was picked up a small number of times. V usage is TRBV30 and J usage is TRBJ2-1, with 10 positions matching TRBD2. CDR1 is GTSNPN and CDR2 is SVGIG in the germline V gene (reference sequence). The CDR3 runs to 15 residues. V lost 5 bases, J lost 9 bases, and 13 bases stayed unmatched. The CDR3 reads CAWHVLSGGVAEQFF. The CDR3, as DNA: TGTGCCTGGCACGTTCTCAGCGGGGGGGTCGCTGAGCAGTTCTTC.

The chain recombines TRBV19 with TRBJ2-5, with 7 nucleotides matching TRBD2. V shed 9 bases, J shed 3 bases, and the junction held 16 bases outside the gene matches. This CDR3 contains 16 residues. Germline-derived CDR1 and CDR2 are LNHDA and SQIVND (reference sequence). CDR3 nucleotides: TGTGCCAGCAGATTTGGGGCGGGGGACTCGGAAGAGACCCAGTACTTC. This codes for CASRFGAGDSEETQYF.

This clonotype was picked up a small number of times. The rearrangement links TRBV5-1 to TRBJ2-7; 11 bases fit TRBD1. The CDR3 length is 15 residues. V shed 3 bases and J 3 bases; nucleotides not matched to a gene: 5. Germline CDR1 SGHRS, CDR2 YFSETQ. CDR3 in amino acids: CASSWGGTGGYEQYF. CDR3 sequence (DNA): TGCGCCAGCAGCTGGGGGGGGACAGGGGGCTACGAGCAGTACTTC.

This clonotype was seen ten or more times. This rearrangement joins TRBV20-1 to TRBJ1-4; a weak D match, TRBD1 (5 bases). Germline CDR1 reads DFQATT; CDR2 reads SNEGSKA (reference sequence). V was trimmed by 0 bases and J by 4 bases, leaving 9 bases between them. This CDR3 is 14 amino acids long. CDR3 loop: CSARERRGNEKLFF. The CDR3 nucleotides read TGCAGTGCTAGAGAGCGGAGGGGTAATGAAAAACTGTTTTTT.

The rearrangement links TRBV20-1 to TRBJ1-2; D not resolved. Per the germline V gene, CDR1 is DFQATT and CDR2 is SNEGSKA (reference sequence). Trimming cost V 0 bases and J 3 bases, with 17 bases left between them. The CDR3 extends over 16 amino acids. CDR3 loop: CSARDVGTYADYGYTF. The DNA of the CDR3 is TGCAGTGCTAGAGATGTGGGAACCTACGCGGACTATGGCTACACCTTC.

The rearrangement joins TRBV4-2 to TRBJ2-5, with D unresolved. Germline assignment: CDR1 LGHNA and CDR2 YNFKEQ. V lost 0 bases, J lost 0 bases, and 5 bases lay in between. This CDR3 spans 14 amino acids. The CDR3 loop is CASSQEPHQETQYF. CDR3 sequence (DNA): TGTGCCAGCAGCCAAGAACCGCACCAAGAGACCCAGTACTTC.

This clonotype was recorded many times. The CDR3 DNA reads TGCAGCGTTGGGCCTTCCGACGGCACCATATATTTT. The encoded protein is CSVGPSDGTIYF. The chain has TRBV29-1 and TRBJ1-3; D call uncertain. Germline V gene data show CDR1 as SQVTM and CDR2 as ANQGSEA. The CDR3 sequence is 12 residues long. V lost 4 bases, J lost 9 bases, and 13 bases lay in between.

This chain links TRBV7-8 with TRBJ2-1, with 13 bases that match TRBD2. The CDR3 covers 17 residues. V gave up 5 bases and J gave up 4 bases; unmatched junction bases: 8. Germline V gene data show CDR1 as SGHVS and CDR2 as FQNEAQ. This CDR3 is CASSGLAGELSYNEQFF. CDR3 nucleotide sequence: TGTGCCAGCAGCGGACTAGCGGGAGAGCTATCGTACAATGAGCAGTTCTTC. The complete variable domain, with remaining parts taken from reference TRBV7-8 and TRBJ2-1, reads GAGVSQSPRYKVAKRGQDVALRCDPISGHVSLFWYQQALGQGPEFLTYFQNEAQLDKSGLPSDRFFAERPEGSVSTLKIQRTQQEDSAVYLCASSGLAGELSYNEQFFGPGTRLTVL.